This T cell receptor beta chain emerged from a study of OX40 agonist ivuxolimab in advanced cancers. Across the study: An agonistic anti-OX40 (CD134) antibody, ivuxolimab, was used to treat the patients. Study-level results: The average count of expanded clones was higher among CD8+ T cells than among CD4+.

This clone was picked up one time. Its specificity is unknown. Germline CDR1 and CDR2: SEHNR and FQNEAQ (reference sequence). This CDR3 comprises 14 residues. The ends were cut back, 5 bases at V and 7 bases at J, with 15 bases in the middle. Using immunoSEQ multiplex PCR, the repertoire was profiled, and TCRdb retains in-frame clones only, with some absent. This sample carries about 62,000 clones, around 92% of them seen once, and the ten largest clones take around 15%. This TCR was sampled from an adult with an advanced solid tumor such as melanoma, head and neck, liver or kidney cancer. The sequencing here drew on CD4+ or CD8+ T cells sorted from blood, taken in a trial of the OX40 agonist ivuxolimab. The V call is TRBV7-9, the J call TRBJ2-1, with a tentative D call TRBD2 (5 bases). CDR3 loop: CASSPYGEWNEQFF. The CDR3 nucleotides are TGTGCCAGCAGCCCCTATGGGGAGTGGAATGAGCAGTTCTTC.